This T cell receptor (beta chain) was identified in a study of cytomegalovirus exposure and HLA in healthy donors. Study-level findings and limits: In the analysis, some V segments, TRBV6-2 and TRBV6-3 included, were excluded as indistinguishable. Most TCR sequences showed up rarely, but some public TCRs showed up in many donors. Presence/absence results assume similar sequencing depth per donor, which may not hold. A later analysis associated 15,000 or so TCR beta sequences with HLA alleles at a 0.05 false discovery rate.

Germline V gene sequence: CDR1 SEHNR, CDR2 FQNEAQ (reference sequence). CDR3 length: 12 residues. Trimming pared 5 bases from V and 7 bases from J, leaving 12 bases between. PCR primers comprised 60 Vbeta and 13 Jbeta primers. TCRdb's table, derived via immunoSEQ multiplex PCR, lists solely in-frame clones and lacks some. Here the sample table reports approximately 46,000 clones. On this clone: Its target is not known.

This sequence joins TRBV7-9 and TRBJ2-7, with D maybe TRBD1 (5 bases). This sequence was found in a male donor in good health and CMV-seronegative. Sequencing input: PBMCs. The chain's CDR3 is CASSQQGWEQYF. CDR3 nucleotide sequence: TGTGCCAGCAGCCAGCAGGGTTGGGAGCAGTACTTC.